This passage covers 3 T cell receptor beta chains from one sample sequenced in a study of vaccination and CD4 T cells after COVID-19. TCRdb called the PCR reads again in MiXCR, with one record for every CDR3 protein. The sample lists just over 20,000 distinct CDR3 sequences, about 60% occurring once. Sequenced here: CD4+ T cells from blood, sampled before SARS-CoV-2 vaccination. The receptors come from a human donor who had recovered from COVID-19.

This clonotype was counted between two and nine times. V gene TRBV7-8 combines with J gene TRBJ2-7, with TRBD1 identical over 9 bases. The CDR3 contains 14 residues. Germline-derived CDR1 and CDR2 are SGHVS and FQNEAQ. The junction had 9 bases not matched to a gene; V was cut back by 5 bases and J by 7 bases. This CDR3 reads CASSLQGAPGEQYF. CDR3 sequence (DNA): TGTGCCAGCAGCCTACAGGGGGCTCCGGGGGAGCAGTACTTC.

This clonotype has a handful of counts. The rearrangement joins TRBV20-1 to TRBJ2-1, with 8 bases identical to TRBD2. This CDR3 region has 14 residues. The V and J ends lost 5 bases and 6 bases, in that order; junction bases with no gene match: 9. Germline lookup yields CDR1 DFQATT and CDR2 SNEGSKA (reference sequence). The CDR3 spells CSAQPGTRSNEQFF. The CDR3 DNA follows: TGCAGTGCTCAGCCCGGGACTAGGAGCAATGAGCAGTTCTTC.

The chain joins TRBV20-1 to TRBJ2-5; D is possibly TRBD2 (6 bases). This CDR3 contains 14 residues. The germline V gene has CDR1 DFQATT and CDR2 SNEGSKA (reference sequence). With 3 bases removed from V and 1 base from J, the gap between germline ends came to 12 bases. The CDR3: CSASPRGIQETQYF. CDR3 nucleotides: TGCAGTGCTAGCCCCCGGGGGATCCAAGAGACCCAGTACTTC.